The 7 T cell receptor beta chains below come from one sample, sequenced in a study of blood T cell repertoires in COVID-19. Data came from immunoSEQ multiplex PCR; TCRdb stores just in-frame clones and leaves some out. The sample yields approximately 140,000 clones, 84% seen once. The source material was peripheral blood. The source of these receptors is a man aged 30-40 years with COVID-19, enrolled during active disease.

The rearrangement joins TRBV20-1 to TRBJ2-1; D gene ambiguous. In germline, CDR1 is DFQATT, CDR2 SNEGSKA (reference sequence). This CDR3 region has 10 residues. V lost 2 bases to trimming and J lost 12 bases, with 8 bases between them. CDR3 residues: CSARQEGQFF. CDR3 nucleotides: TGCAGTGCTAGACAGGAAGGGCAGTTCTTC.

The rearrangement links TRBV28 to TRBJ2-7; D perhaps matches TRBD1 (5 bases). Germline V CDR1 and CDR2: MDHEN, SYDVKM. The CDR3 covers 14 residues. Trimming pared 5 bases from V and 3 bases from J, leaving 14 bases between. CDR3 in amino acids: CASSLSGQSYEQYF. In DNA form, the CDR3 reads TGTGCCAGCAGTCTGTCAGGGCAAAGCTACGAGCAGTACTTC.

The chain combines TRBV3-1 (or the pseudogene TRBV3-2) with TRBJ2-7; D ambiguous. V was shortened by 1 base and J by 2 bases, with 3 bases between the two germline ends. The CDR3 sequence is 12 residues long. Germline CDR1 and CDR2: LGHDT and YNNKEL (reference sequence). The CDR3 region has the DNA TGTGCCAGCAGCCAAGTTACCTACGAGCAGTACTTC. It specifies CASSQVTYEQYF.

About this clone: The same CDR3 arises from other DNA sequences in this sample as well. The V gene is TRBV15, the J gene TRBJ1-3; 10 bases align to TRBD1. J gave up 1 base and V 3 bases, and 0 bases lay outside the gene matches. CDR1 and CDR2 (germline): LNHNV, YYDKDF (reference sequence). This CDR3 comprises 15 residues. The CDR3 is CATSRGQGSGNTIYF. CDR3 nucleotide sequence: TGTGCCACCAGCAGGGGACAGGGGTCTGGAAACACCATATATTTT.

This clone was seen only once. The V and J genes are TRBV4-3 and TRBJ1-2; the match to TRBD1 covers 9 bases. CDR1 and CDR2 from the germline V gene are LGHNA and YSLEER. This CDR3 region has 15 residues. The junction had 10 bases not matched to a gene; V was cut back by 4 bases and J by 7 bases. CDR3 DNA sequence: TGCGCCAGCAGCCCCGCCGGGACAGGGTACGGTGGCTACACCTTC. This translates into CASSPAGTGYGGYTF.

This chain joins TRBV24-1 and TRBJ1-5, with 10 bases that match TRBD1. The CDR3 spans 14 residues. Losses at the gene ends were 7 bases for V and 3 bases for J; bases not matched to a gene: 2. Per the germline V gene, CDR1 is KGHDR and CDR2 is SFDVKD. The CDR3 here is CATRGQGNNQPQHF. CDR3 DNA: TGTGCCACCAGGGGACAGGGGAACAATCAGCCCCAGCATTTT.

This clone was observed a few times. The chain carries TRBV28 and TRBJ2-5, with a weak D call TRBD1 (6 bases). Germline values: CDR1 MDHEN, CDR2 SYDVKM. Between the trimmed V and J ends, which lost 7 bases and 3 bases, there was a span of 15 bases. The CDR3 is made up of 14 amino acids. CDR3 residues: CASMGAPKKETQYF. The CDR3 coding sequence is TGTGCCAGCATGGGGGCCCCAAAAAAAGAGACCCAGTACTTC. Filled out from reference TRBV28 and TRBJ2-5, the complete variable domain reads DVKVTQSSRYLVKRTGEKVFLECVQDMDHENMFWYRQDPGLGLRLIYFSYDVKMKEKGDIPEGYSVSREKKERFSLILESASTNQTSMYLCASMGAPKKETQYFGPGTRLLVL.